These 5 T cell receptor beta chains share one sample of origin, sequenced in a study of blood T cell repertoires in COVID-19. Method: immunoSEQ multiplex PCR; TCRdb's copy keeps in-frame clones and lacks some. The repertoire includes about 210,000 clones, 86% of them detected once, and 0.65% to 0.95% sits in the top ten. The sequenced material came from peripheral blood. These receptors originate from a woman in her sixties or seventies with acute or convalescent COVID-19.

V usage is TRBV7-9 and J usage is TRBJ1-1; the D is unclear. The CDR3 has 13 amino acids. Germline assignment: CDR1 SEHNR and CDR2 FQNEAQ (reference sequence). Trimming removed 5 bases from V and 6 bases from J, with 13 bases in between. This chain's CDR3 is CASSNTLMAEAFF. CDR3 bases: TGTGCCAGCAGCAACACCTTGATGGCTGAAGCTTTCTTT. Combining the CDR3 with reference TRBV7-9 and TRBJ1-1 gives the whole variable domain DTGVSQNPRHKITKRGQNVTFRCDPISEHNRLYWYRQTLGQGPEFLTYFQNEAQLEKSRLLSDRFSAERPKGSFSTLEIQRTEQGDSAMYLCASSNTLMAEAFFGQGTRLTVV.

This chain connects TRBV5-4 to TRBJ1-4, with D perhaps matching TRBD1 (5 bases). V was shortened by 0 bases and J by 7 bases, with 10 bases between the two germline ends. The length of the CDR3 is 14 residues. Germline V CDR1 and CDR2: SGHNT, YYREEE (reference sequence). The CDR3 loop reads CASSLGTSGEKLFF. In DNA, the CDR3 is TGTGCCAGCAGCTTGGGGACATCGGGTGAAAAACTGTTTTTT.

The chain carries TRBV10-3 and TRBJ2-7; D is perhaps TRBD1 (5 bases). Germline V gene data show CDR1 as ENHRY and CDR2 as SYGVKD. The CDR3 covers 17 residues. V lost 0 bases, J lost 0 bases, and 15 bases lay in between. The CDR3 protein is CAISESFNGQVSYEQYF. Written as DNA, the CDR3 is TGTGCCATCAGTGAGTCTTTCAATGGACAAGTCTCCTACGAGCAGTACTTC.

This clone was detected a few times. The V and J genes are TRBV28 and TRBJ1-1; the D is unclear. The ends were cut back, 5 bases at V and 1 base at J, with 11 bases in the middle. From germline, CDR1 is MDHEN and CDR2 SYDVKM. This CDR3 comprises 14 residues. The CDR3 bases are TGTGCCAGCAGTCTACTCTATGGGAACACTGAAGCTTTCTTT. Its translation: CASSLLYGNTEAFF. Drawing the rest from reference TRBV28 and TRBJ1-1, the complete variable domain is DVKVTQSSRYLVKRTGEKVFLECVQDMDHENMFWYRQDPGLGLRLIYFSYDVKMKEKGDIPEGYSVSREKKERFSLILESASTNQTSMYLCASSLLYGNTEAFFGQGTRLTVV.

This rearrangement joins TRBV7-9 to TRBJ2-5; 11 bases fit TRBD1. V shed 1 base, J shed 4 bases, and the junction held 2 bases outside the gene matches. The germline V gene encodes CDR1 SEHNR and CDR2 FQNEAQ (reference sequence). The CDR3 has 15 amino acids. The CDR3 loop reads CASSLEGQGGETQYF. The DNA for the CDR3 is TGTGCCAGCAGCTTAGAGGGACAGGGGGGAGAGACCCAGTACTTC.